This TCR beta chain was captured by sequencing in a study of blood T cell repertoires in COVID-19. Study-level information: T cells, B-cell-depleted T cells, or PBMCs provided the cDNA or gDNA that served as material.

The CDR3 extends over 14 amino acids. Per the germline V gene, CDR1 is LGHNA and CDR2 is YSLEER. The germline V and J ends were trimmed by 3 bases and 1 base, with 9 bases remaining between them. Authors' processing steps: It was from reference gene primer amplification that nucleated cell counts were estimated. Repertoires were generated with immunoSEQ multiplex PCR, while TCRdb's copy carries only in-frame clones and drops some. V, J and clone size derive from that table, while D and trimming were established from the DNA sequence. The data show some 87,000 clones, with around 87% seen just once and about a sixth held by the top ten.

This sequence was found in a human donor in a cohort sampled during active COVID-19. Sequencing used peripheral blood. V is TRBV4-3 and J is TRBJ1-1; D is perhaps TRBD1 (5 bases). In DNA, the CDR3 is TGCGCCAGCAGCCAGGAGGGGAGGAACACTGAAGCTTTCTTT. Its translation is CASSQEGRNTEAFF.